These 23 T cell receptor beta chains share one sample of origin, sequenced in a study of cytotoxic CD8 clonotypes in ibrutinib-treated CLL. This table comes from immunoSEQ multiplex PCR, and its TCRdb copy is limited to in-frame clones, with some not included. The table lists around 25,000 clones, 65% to 75% of them singletons. This specimen consisted of PBMCs, obtained after 24 months of ibrutinib treatment. These TCRs come from a human donor with chronic lymphocytic leukemia.

The CDR3 region is CASSPTGSNTGELFF. CDR3 DNA sequence: TGCGCCAGCAGCCCTACAGGGTCGAACACCGGGGAGCTGTTTTTT. This sequence joins TRBV5-1 and TRBJ2-2; tentative D call: TRBD1 (6 bases). V lost 4 bases to trimming and J lost 0 bases, with 10 bases between them. The CDR3 runs 15 residues. Germline CDR1 and CDR2: SGHRS and YFSETQ.

This sequence joins TRBV5-6 and TRBJ2-6; D is uncertain. The V gene's germline CDR1 is SGHDT and CDR2 YYEEEE. Trimming stripped 5 bases from V and 0 bases from J, with 9 bases between. The CDR3 consists of 15 residues. CDR3 in DNA: TGTGCCAGCAGTCAACTACGCTCTGGGGCCAACGTCCTGACTTTC. It is translated as CASSQLRSGANVLTF. Full variable domain (rest looked up from reference TRBV5-6 and TRBJ2-6): DAGVTQSPTHLIKTRGQQVTLRCSPKSGHDTVSWYQQALGQGPQFIFQYYEEEERQRGNFPDRFSGHQFPNYSSELNVNALLLGDSALYLCASSQLRSGANVLTFGAGSRLTVL.

The rearrangement uses TRBV5-4 and TRBJ2-3; no clear D. Trimming stripped 5 bases from V and 8 bases from J, with 18 bases between. The CDR3 is 14 amino acids. Germline CDR1 and CDR2: SGHNT and YYREEE (reference sequence). Here the CDR3 reads CASRRGAESSTQYF. DNA for the CDR3: TGTGCCAGCAGGCGCGGCGCGGAGTCTAGTACGCAGTATTTT.

This clone is classed as large. CDR3 loop: CASSVQTGGIDEQYF. For the CDR3, the DNA is TGTGCCAGCAGCGTTCAGACAGGGGGCATCGACGAGCAGTACTTC. V gene TRBV9 combines with J gene TRBJ2-7; 10 bases map to TRBD1. CDR1 SGDLS and CDR2 YYNGEE come from the germline V gene. This CDR3 contains 15 residues. J was trimmed by 5 bases and V by 2 bases; bases with no gene match: 7.

CDR3 loop: CASSLNAMNTEAFF. DNA for the CDR3: TGTGCCAGCAGCTTGAACGCCATGAACACTGAAGCTTTCTTT. This chain uses TRBV5-4 with TRBJ1-1, with D unclear. The CDR3 runs to 14 residues. Trimming left V 1 base short and J 0 bases short, with 7 bases between. The germline V gene has CDR1 SGHNT and CDR2 YYREEE (reference sequence).

This clone ranks as medium-sized. The same CDR3 also results from other DNA sequences found in this sample. The rearrangement links TRBV4-1 to TRBJ2-1, with 8 positions matching TRBD1. The trim removed 4 bases at V and 7 bases at J, leaving 6 bases unmatched. From germline, CDR1 is MGHRA and CDR2 YSYEKL. The CDR3 is made up of 14 amino acids. The CDR3 loop reads CASSRETGDNEQFF. CDR3 nucleotide sequence: TGCGCCAGCAGCCGAGAGACAGGGGATAATGAGCAGTTCTTC.

This rearrangement joins TRBV6-6 to TRBJ1-3, with D hard to call. The V gene lost 2 bases and the J gene lost 3 bases, with 8 bases spanning the gap. CDR1 MNHNY and CDR2 SVGAGI come from the germline V gene (reference sequence). The CDR3 is made up of 14 amino acids. For the CDR3, the DNA is TGTGCCAGCAGTTACCTGGGCCTTGGAAACACCATATATTTT. Translated, it gives CASSYLGLGNTIYF.

The chain recombines TRBV27 with TRBJ2-7, with D possibly called TRBD1 or TRBD2 (7 bases each). CDR3 size: 13 residues. Germline V gene lookup returns CDR1 MNHEY and CDR2 SMNVEV (reference sequence). V was trimmed by 6 bases and J by 5 bases, leaving 14 bases between them. CDR3 DNA: TGTGCCAGCAGACTTCAGGGGGGGAACGAGCAGTACTTC. Residues: CASRLQGGNEQYF.

J is TRBJ1-5 and V is TRBV7-9; 7 positions agree with TRBD1. V gave up 1 base and J gave up 7 bases; unmatched junction bases: 4. Germline values: CDR1 SEHNR, CDR2 FQNEAQ (reference sequence). This CDR3 spans 14 amino acids. As DNA, the CDR3 is TGTGCCAGCAGCTTAGGACAGGGTTTGCAGCCCCAGCATTTT. It encodes CASSLGQGLQPQHF.

The V call is TRBV11-2, the J call TRBJ2-6, with 7 bases that match TRBD2. With 5 bases clipped from V and 2 bases from J, the junction kept 12 bases outside the gene matches. The CDR3 has 18 residues. CDR1 and CDR2 from the germline V gene are SGHAT and FQNNGV. The CDR3 bases are TGTGCCAGCAGCCTTACTGGGGGGAGGGCGGCTGGGGCCAACGTCCTGACTTTC. Translation: CASSLTGGRAAGANVLTF. The complete variable domain, with remaining parts taken from reference TRBV11-2 and TRBJ2-6, reads EAGVAQSPRYKIIEKRQSVAFWCNPISGHATLYWYQQILGQGPKLLIQFQNNGVVDDSQLPKDRFSAERLKGVDSTLKIQPAKLEDSAVYLCASSLTGGRAAGANVLTFGAGSRLTVL.

The chain joins TRBV29-1 to TRBJ2-5, with 9 bases matching TRBD2. The CDR3 contains 12 residues. Germline lookup yields CDR1 SQVTM and CDR2 ANQGSEA. V lost 5 bases to trimming and J lost 3 bases; unmatched junction nucleotides: 1. CDR3: CSVLAGEETQYF. The CDR3, as DNA: TGCAGCGTTTTAGCGGGGGAAGAGACCCAGTACTTC.

This clone showed up just once. The genes are TRBV11-2 and TRBJ2-5, with D perhaps being TRBD1 or TRBD2 (5 bases each). Gene TRBJ2-7 matches the end of the DNA better, so the J call may be wrong. Per the germline V gene, CDR1 is SGHAT and CDR2 is FQNNGV. This CDR3 contains 13 residues. The CDR3: CASSFGGSYEQYF. CDR3 DNA sequence: TGTGCCAGCAGCTTTGGGGGTAGTTACGAGCAGTACTTC.

This clone was counted a few times. The V and J genes are TRBV23-1 and TRBJ1-2, with D tentatively TRBD1 (6 bases). TRBV23-1 falls under the ORF class, with uncertain function. Trimming removed 0 bases at V and 8 bases at J, with 19 bases between. The CDR3 is made up of 16 amino acids. The CDR3 reads CASSQSGRGATRGYTF. The CDR3 DNA follows: TGCGCCAGCAGTCAATCAGGGAGGGGGGCTACCCGGGGCTACACCTTC.

The rearrangement uses TRBV2 and TRBJ2-7; D unclear. CDR1 is SNHLY, CDR2 FYNNEI, per germline. CDR3 size: 10 residues. V lost 5 bases and J lost 4, with 3 bases in between. CDR3 protein: CASSSYEQYF. For the CDR3, the DNA is TGTGCCAGCAGTTCTTACGAGCAGTACTTC.

In this sample, this clone turned up a few times. The J gene is TRBJ1-1, the V gene TRBV19; a possible D gene is TRBD1 (6 bases). The germline V gene encodes CDR1 LNHDA and CDR2 SQIVND (reference sequence). This CDR3 spans 13 amino acids. V lost 10 bases to trimming and J lost 8 bases, with 20 bases between them. In nucleotides, the CDR3 is TGTGCCACCCTTTCCCTCACCAGGGGCGAAGCTTTCTTT. This encodes CATLSLTRGEAFF.

The chain recombines TRBV27 with TRBJ1-3, with D possibly matching TRBD1 (6 bases). CDR1 MNHEY and CDR2 SMNVEV come from the germline V gene (reference sequence). The CDR3 has 14 residues. V gave up 3 bases and J gave up 3 bases, with 9 bases separating them. The CDR3 protein is CASSLGGFGNTIYF. DNA of the CDR3: TGTGCCAGCAGTTTGGGGGGCTTTGGAAACACCATATATTTT.

The rearrangement links TRBV29-1 to TRBJ1-5; D remains unclear. CDR1 and CDR2 from the germline V gene are SQVTM and ANQGSEA. V was trimmed by 6 bases and J by 7 bases, leaving 16 bases between them. The CDR3 has 13 amino acids. The CDR3 DNA follows: TGCAGCGTCACAGAGGCGGGAGGGCAGCCCCAGCATTTT. Its translation is CSVTEAGGQPQHF. Filled out from reference TRBV29-1 and TRBJ1-5, the complete variable domain reads SAVISQKPSRDICQRGTSLTIQCQVDSQVTMMFWYRQQPGQSLTLIATANQGSEATYESGFVIDKFPISRPNLTFSTLTVSNMSPEDSSIYLCSVTEAGGQPQHFGDGTRLSIL.

V is TRBV27 and J is TRBJ1-1; D uncertain. In germline, CDR1 is MNHEY, CDR2 SMNVEV (reference sequence). Trimming removed 2 bases at V and 2 bases at J, with 6 bases between. The CDR3 length is 13 residues. In nucleotides, the CDR3 is TGTGCCAGCAGTTTAATGGTAAACACTGAAGCTTTCTTT. It codes for CASSLMVNTEAFF.

This rearrangement joins TRBV4-1 to TRBJ2-7; D is unclear. The CDR3 is 14 amino acids. Germline V lookup: CDR1 MGHRA, CDR2 YSYEKL. Trimming removed 3 bases at V and 0 bases at J, with 9 bases between. The CDR3 protein is CASSHLPSSYEQYF. The CDR3 DNA sequence: TGCGCCAGCAGCCATCTACCGAGCTCCTACGAGCAGTACTTC.

The genes are TRBV19 and TRBJ1-2, with a possible D match to TRBD1 (5 bases). Germline CDR1 reads LNHDA; CDR2 reads SQIVND (reference sequence). Trimming left V 0 bases short and J 5 bases short, with 13 bases between. This CDR3 comprises 15 residues. CDR3 coding DNA: TGTGCCAGTAGTATAGATCAGGGCGGCAGATATGGCTACACCTTC. Protein product: CASSIDQGGRYGYTF.

V and J are TRBV5-4 and TRBJ2-7; TRBD1 aligns across 10 bases. Germline values: CDR1 SGHNT, CDR2 YYREEE (reference sequence). The CDR3 is 14 amino acids. Trimming cost V 5 bases and J 6 bases; bases outside gene matches: 8. The CDR3 spells CASSSGTGVSEQYF. DNA for the CDR3: TGTGCCAGCAGTTCCGGGACAGGGGTTTCCGAGCAGTACTTC.

The rearrangement joins TRBV4-1 to TRBJ1-1, with 9 bases fitting TRBD1. V shed 0 bases, J shed 4 bases, and the junction held 3 bases outside the gene matches. The CDR3 has 15 amino acids. CDR1 and CDR2 (germline): MGHRA, YSYEKL. CDR3 amino acids: CASSQDRGQGTEAFF. CDR3 nucleotide sequence: TGCGCCAGCAGCCAAGATCGGGGACAGGGCACTGAAGCTTTCTTT.

This clone is medium-sized by share. The chain employs TRBV2 and TRBJ1-5, with 7 bases matching TRBD1. V shed 5 bases, J shed 5 bases, and the junction held 3 bases outside the gene matches. CDR1 and CDR2 from the germline V gene are SNHLY and FYNNEI. This CDR3 region has 13 residues. CDR3 amino acids: CASSFDRDQPQHF. CDR3 coding DNA: TGTGCCAGCAGTTTTGACAGGGATCAGCCCCAGCATTTT.